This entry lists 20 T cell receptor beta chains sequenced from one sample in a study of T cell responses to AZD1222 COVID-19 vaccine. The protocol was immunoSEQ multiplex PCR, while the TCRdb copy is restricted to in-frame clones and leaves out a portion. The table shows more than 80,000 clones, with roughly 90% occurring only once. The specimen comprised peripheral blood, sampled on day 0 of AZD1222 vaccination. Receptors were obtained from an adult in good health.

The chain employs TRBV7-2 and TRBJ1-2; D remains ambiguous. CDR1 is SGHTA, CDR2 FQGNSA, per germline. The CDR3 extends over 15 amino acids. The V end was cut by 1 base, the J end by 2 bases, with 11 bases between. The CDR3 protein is CASSLGGSANYGYTF. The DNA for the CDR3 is TGTGCCAGCAGCTTAGGTGGGTCCGCGAACTATGGCTACACCTTC.

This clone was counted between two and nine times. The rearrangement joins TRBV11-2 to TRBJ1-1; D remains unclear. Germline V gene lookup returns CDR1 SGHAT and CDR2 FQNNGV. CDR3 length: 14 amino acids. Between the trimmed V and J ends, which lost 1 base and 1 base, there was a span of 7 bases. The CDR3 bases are TGTGCCAGCAGCTTAGCTCCTGAGAACACTGAAGCTTTCTTT. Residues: CASSLAPENTEAFF.

The CDR3 protein is CASSHNLPGTGVIYEQYF. For the CDR3, the DNA is TGCGCCAGCAGCCACAACCTTCCCGGGACAGGGGTAATCTACGAGCAGTACTTC. The genes are TRBV4-3 and TRBJ2-7; TRBD1 matches 10 bases. After removal of 3 bases from V and 3 bases from J, the junction contained 14 bases not matched to a gene. The germline gives CDR1 LGHNA, CDR2 YSLEER. CDR3 length equals 18 residues.

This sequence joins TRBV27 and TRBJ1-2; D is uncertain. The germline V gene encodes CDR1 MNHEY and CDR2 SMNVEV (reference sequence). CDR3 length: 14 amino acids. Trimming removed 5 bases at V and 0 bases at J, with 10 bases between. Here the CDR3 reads CASSEGTANYGYTF. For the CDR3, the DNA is TGTGCCAGCAGTGAAGGAACAGCTAACTATGGCTACACCTTC.

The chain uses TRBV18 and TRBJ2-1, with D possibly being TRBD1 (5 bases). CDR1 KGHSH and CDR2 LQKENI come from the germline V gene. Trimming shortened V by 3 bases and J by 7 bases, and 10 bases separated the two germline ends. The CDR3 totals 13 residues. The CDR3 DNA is TGTGCCAGCTCACCGCTACAGGAGAATGAGCAGTTCTTC. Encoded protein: CASSPLQENEQFF.

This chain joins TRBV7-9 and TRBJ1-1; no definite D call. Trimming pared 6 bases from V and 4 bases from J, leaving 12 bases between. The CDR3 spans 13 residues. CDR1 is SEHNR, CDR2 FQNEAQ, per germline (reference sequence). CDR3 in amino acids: CASSPDLSTEAFF. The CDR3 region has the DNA TGTGCCAGCAGTCCTGACCTTAGCACTGAAGCTTTCTTT.

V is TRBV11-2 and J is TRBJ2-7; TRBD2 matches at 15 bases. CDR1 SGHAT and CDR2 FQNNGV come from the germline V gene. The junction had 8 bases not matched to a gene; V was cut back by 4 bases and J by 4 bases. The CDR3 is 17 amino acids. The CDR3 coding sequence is TGTGCCAGCAGCTATAGGACTAGCGGGAGGGTAGCATACGAGCAGTACTTC. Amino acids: CASSYRTSGRVAYEQYF.

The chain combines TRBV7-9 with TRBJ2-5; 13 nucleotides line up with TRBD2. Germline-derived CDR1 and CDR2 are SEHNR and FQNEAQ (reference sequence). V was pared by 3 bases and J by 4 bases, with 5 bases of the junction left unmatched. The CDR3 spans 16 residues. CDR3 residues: CASSLSGTSGIETQYF. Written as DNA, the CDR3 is TGTGCCAGCAGCTTGTCTGGGACTAGCGGGATAGAGACCCAGTACTTC.

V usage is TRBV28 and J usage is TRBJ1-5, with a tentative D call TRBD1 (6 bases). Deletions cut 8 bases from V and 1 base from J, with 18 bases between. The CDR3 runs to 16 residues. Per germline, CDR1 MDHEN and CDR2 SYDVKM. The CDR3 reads CASRQGGGFSNQPQHF. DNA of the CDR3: TGTGCCAGCCGCCAAGGGGGAGGGTTCAGCAATCAGCCCCAGCATTTT.

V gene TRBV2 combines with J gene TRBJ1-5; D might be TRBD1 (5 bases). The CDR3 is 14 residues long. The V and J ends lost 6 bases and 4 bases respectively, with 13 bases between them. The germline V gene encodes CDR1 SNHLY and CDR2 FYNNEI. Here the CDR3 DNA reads TGTGCCAGCAGGGTGAGGCAGGGAAATCAGCCCCAGCATTTT. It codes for CASRVRQGNQPQHF. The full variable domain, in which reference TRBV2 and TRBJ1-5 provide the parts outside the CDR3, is EPEVTQTPSHQVTQMGQEVILRCVPISNHLYFYWYRQILGQKVEFLVSFYNNEISEKSEIFDDQFSVERPDGSNFTLKIRSTKLEDSAMYFCASRVRQGNQPQHFGDGTRLSIL.

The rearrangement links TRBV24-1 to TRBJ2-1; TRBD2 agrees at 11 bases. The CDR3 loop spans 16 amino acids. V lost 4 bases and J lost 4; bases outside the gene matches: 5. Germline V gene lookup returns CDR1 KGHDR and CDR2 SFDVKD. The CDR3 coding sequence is TGTGCCACCAGTGAGGGGGGACTAGCGGATTACAATGAGCAGTTCTTC. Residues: CATSEGGLADYNEQFF.

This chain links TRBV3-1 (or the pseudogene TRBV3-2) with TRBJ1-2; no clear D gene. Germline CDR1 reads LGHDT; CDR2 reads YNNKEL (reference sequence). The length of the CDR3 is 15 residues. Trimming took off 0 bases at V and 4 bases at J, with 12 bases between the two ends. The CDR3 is CASSQDRRFFYGYTF. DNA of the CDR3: TGTGCCAGCAGCCAAGACCGCCGCTTCTTCTATGGCTACACCTTC.

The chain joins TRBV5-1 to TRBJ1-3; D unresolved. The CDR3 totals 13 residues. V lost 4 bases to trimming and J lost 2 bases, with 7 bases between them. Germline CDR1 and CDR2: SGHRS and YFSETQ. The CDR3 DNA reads TGCGCCAGCAGCATTGGTACTGGAAACACCATATATTTT. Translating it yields CASSIGTGNTIYF.

The DNA for the CDR3 is TGTGCCAGCAGCGTACCGGGGACTAGCGGATACAATGAGCAGTTCTTC. Encoded protein: CASSVPGTSGYNEQFF. The V call is TRBV9, the J call TRBJ2-1; 11 nucleotides align to TRBD2. The ends lost 1 base at V and 4 bases at J; junction bases unmatched: 4. The CDR3 contains 16 residues. Germline V gene data show CDR1 as SGDLS and CDR2 as YYNGEE.

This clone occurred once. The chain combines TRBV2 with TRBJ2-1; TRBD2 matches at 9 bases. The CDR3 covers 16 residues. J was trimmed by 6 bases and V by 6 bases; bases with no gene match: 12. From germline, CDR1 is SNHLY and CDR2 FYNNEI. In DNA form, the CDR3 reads TGTGCCAGCAGGGCCGATAGCGGGAGTGGCGGCAATGAGCAGTTCTTC. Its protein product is CASRADSGSGGNEQFF. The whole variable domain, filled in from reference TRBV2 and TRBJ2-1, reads EPEVTQTPSHQVTQMGQEVILRCVPISNHLYFYWYRQILGQKVEFLVSFYNNEISEKSEIFDDQFSVERPDGSNFTLKIRSTKLEDSAMYFCASRADSGSGGNEQFFGPGTRLTVL.

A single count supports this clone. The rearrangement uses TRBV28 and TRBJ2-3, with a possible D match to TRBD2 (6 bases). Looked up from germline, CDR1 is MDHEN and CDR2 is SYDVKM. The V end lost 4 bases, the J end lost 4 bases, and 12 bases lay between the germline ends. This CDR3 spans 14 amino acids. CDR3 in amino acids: CASSSPGSADTQYF. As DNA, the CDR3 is TGTGCCAGCAGTTCTCCCGGGAGCGCAGATACGCAGTATTTT. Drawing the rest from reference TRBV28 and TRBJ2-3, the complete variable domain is DVKVTQSSRYLVKRTGEKVFLECVQDMDHENMFWYRQDPGLGLRLIYFSYDVKMKEKGDIPEGYSVSREKKERFSLILESASTNQTSMYLCASSSPGSADTQYFGPGTRLTVL.

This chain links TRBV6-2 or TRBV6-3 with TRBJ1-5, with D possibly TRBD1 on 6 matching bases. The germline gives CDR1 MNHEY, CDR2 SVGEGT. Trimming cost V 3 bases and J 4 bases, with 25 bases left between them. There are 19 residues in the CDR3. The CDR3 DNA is TGTGCCAGCAGTTATTCCCTCAAACGGGCAGGGGATTCGAATCAGCCCCAGCATTTT. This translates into CASSYSLKRAGDSNQPQHF.

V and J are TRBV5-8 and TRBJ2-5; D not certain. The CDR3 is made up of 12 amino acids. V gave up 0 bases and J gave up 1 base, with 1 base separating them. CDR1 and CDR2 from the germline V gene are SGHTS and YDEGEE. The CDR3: CASSLVQETQYF. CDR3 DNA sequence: TGTGCCAGCAGCTTGGTCCAAGAGACCCAGTACTTC. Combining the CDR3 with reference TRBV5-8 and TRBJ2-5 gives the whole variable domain EAGVTQSPTHLIKTRGQQATLRCSPISGHTSVYWYQQALGLGLQFLLWYDEGEERNRGNFPPRFSGRQFPNYSSELNVNALELEDSALYLCASSLVQETQYFGPGTRLLVL.

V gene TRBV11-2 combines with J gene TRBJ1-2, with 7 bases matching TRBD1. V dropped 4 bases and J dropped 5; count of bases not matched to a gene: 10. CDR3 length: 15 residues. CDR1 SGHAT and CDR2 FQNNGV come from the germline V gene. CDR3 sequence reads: CASSYRPDRSYGYTF. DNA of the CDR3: TGTGCCAGCAGCTACCGACCGGACAGGAGTTATGGCTACACCTTC.

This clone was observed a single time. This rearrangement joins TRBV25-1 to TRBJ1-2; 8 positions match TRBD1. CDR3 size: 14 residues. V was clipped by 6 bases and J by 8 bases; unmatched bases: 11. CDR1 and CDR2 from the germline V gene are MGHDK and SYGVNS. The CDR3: CASSRTGLIYGYTF. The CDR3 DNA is TGTGCCAGCAGCCGGACAGGGCTTATCTACGGCTACACCTTC.